The present TCR beta chain was sequenced within a study of cytomegalovirus exposure and HLA in healthy donors. About this clone itself: Its antigen is as yet unknown.

The junction had 3 bases not matched to a gene; V was cut back by 3 bases and J by 0 bases. Germline CDR1 KGHSH, CDR2 LQKENI. The CDR3 is 15 residues long. The primer mix had 60 Vbeta and 13 Jbeta primers. Assay: immunoSEQ multiplex PCR; the TCRdb copy retains only in-frame clones and omits some. Of some 130,000 clones in the sample, 74% are singletons; the top ten hold 5.8%. General study findings and limits: Earlier analysis yielded a pattern in which most TCR beta V segments were productive about 87% or about 30% of the time. Presence/absence analyses supposed approximately even sequencing depth among donors. The authors listed 150 or so TCR beta chains as cytomegalovirus-associated.

The material sequenced was PBMCs. The J gene is TRBJ2-7, the V gene TRBV18, with 9 bases matching TRBD1. The sequence was obtained from a woman aged 50 to 60 in good health and CMV-seropositive. The CDR3 reads CASSPIQGASYEQYF. The CDR3 DNA follows: TGTGCCAGCTCACCTATACAGGGGGCCTCCTACGAGCAGTACTTC. Looking up the rest from reference TRBV18 and TRBJ2-7 gives the full variable domain: NAGVMQNPRHLVRRRGQEARLRCSPMKGHSHVYWYRQLPEEGLKFMVYLQKENIIDESGMPKERFSAEFPKEGPSILRIQQVVRGDSAAYFCASSPIQGASYEQYFGPGTRLTVT.